This is a list of T cell receptor beta chains from one sample in a study of OX40 agonist ivuxolimab in advanced cancers. Only in-frame clones appear in the TCRdb table, and some are missing; sequencing was by immunoSEQ multiplex PCR. The sample carries 90,000 to 120,000 clones, around 93% recorded once. The sequences come from CD4+ or CD8+ T cells sorted from blood, collected in a trial of the OX40 agonist ivuxolimab. The source of these receptors is an adult with an advanced solid tumor such as melanoma, head and neck, liver or kidney cancer. Both conserved end residues are part of each CDR3. The order of the fields is V gene, D gene, J gene, clone size, CDR3 DNA, CDR3 protein. The D gene is left open where the match is weak. A row's size may be missing; if present it is once, few, many or a size class.

>TRBV30|TRBD1|TRBJ1-1|.
TGTGCCTGCAACAGGGGGTTGAACACTGAAGCTTTCTTT
CACNRGLNTEAFF
>TRBV2|.|TRBJ1-5|.
TGTGCCAGCAGTGAAAGGACCCAGGATCAGCCCCAGCATTTT
CASSERTQDQPQHF
>TRBV18|.|TRBJ1-1|.
TGTGCCAGCTCACCACGGGGGGTAGGCACTGAAGCTTTCTTT
CASSPRGVGTEAFF
>TRBV6-6|.|TRBJ1-5|once
TGTGCCAGCAGTTACCGGACAGTTGATAGCAATCAGCCCCAGCATTTT
CASSYRTVDSNQPQHF
>TRBV11-1|.|TRBJ1-1|.
TGTGCCAGCAGACAGGTAACTGAAGCTTTCTTT
CASRQVTEAFF
>TRBV9|.|TRBJ2-2|.
TGTGCCAGCAGCTACCAACAGGGTCCGAACACCGGGGAGCTGTTTTTT
CASSYQQGPNTGELFF
>TRBV6-5|.|TRBJ2-3|once
TGTGCCAGCAGTCTGCAGGGAAGGCCCGATACGCAGTATTTT
CASSLQGRPDTQYF
>TRBV25-1|TRBD1|TRBJ1-2|.
TGTGCCAGCAGTGAATGGACAGGGGTCCACTATGGCTACACCTTC
CASSEWTGVHYGYTF
>TRBV5-1|.|TRBJ1-3|.
TGCGCCAGCGCCCCGAACGGGGTTTCAGGAAACACCATATATTTT
CASAPNGVSGNTIYF
>TRBV9|.|TRBJ2-1|.
TGTGCCAGCAGCGATTCTAGTGGAAGCTCCTACAATGAGCAGTTCTTC
CASSDSSGSSYNEQFF
>TRBV19|.|TRBJ2-1|.
TGTGCCAGTAGTATAGGGGGCGGGACAACCTACAATGAGCAGTTCTTC
CASSIGGGTTYNEQFF
>TRBV7-9|.|TRBJ1-3|.
TGTGCCAGCACCTTATTGAGATCTGGAAACACCATATATTTT
CASTLLRSGNTIYF
>TRBV18|.|TRBJ2-6|.
TGTGCCAGCTCACCGCTAGGGGTCTCTGGGGCCAACGTCCTGACTTTC
CASSPLGVSGANVLTF
>TRBV4-2|.|TRBJ1-4|.
TGTGCCAGCAGCCCCCGCCCGGGTCTGACTAATGAAAAACTGTTTTTT
CASSPRPGLTNEKLFF
>TRBV7-3|TRBD2|TRBJ2-3|.
TGTGCCAGCAGCTCCCGTCCTAGCGGGCGAGATTATACGCAGTATTTT
CASSSRPSGRDYTQYF
>TRBV2|TRBD2|TRBJ2-7|.
TGTGCCAGCAGTCCACGACTAGCGGGAGACGAGCAGTACTTC
CASSPRLAGDEQYF
>TRBV18|.|TRBJ2-7|.
TGTGCCAGCTCACCACCAACAGGGTACTACGAGCAGTACTTC
CASSPPTGYYEQYF
>TRBV6-6|.|TRBJ2-5|.
TGTGCCAGCAGTTACTCGAATGTCGAAGAGACCCAGTACTTC
CASSYSNVEETQYF
>TRBV5-1|TRBD1|TRBJ1-5|.
TGCGCCAGCAGCCCCGGGACAGTGAATCAGCCCCAGCATTTT
CASSPGTVNQPQHF
>TRBV7-2|.|TRBJ2-5|.
TGTGCCAGCAGCTTACCACTTTGGACCGAAGTAGAGACCCAGTACTTC
CASSLPLWTEVETQYF
>TRBV18|.|TRBJ1-1|.
TGTGCCAGCTCGCCCGGGGAGGGGAACACTGAAGCTTTCTTT
CASSPGEGNTEAFF
>TRBV10-1|.|TRBJ2-7|.
TGCGCCAGCAGTGACGGGGGGCGATACGAGCAGTACTTC
CASSDGGRYEQYF
>TRBV5-5|.|TRBJ1-2|.
TGTGCCAGCAGCTTGCCCGAGGCGCATGGCTACACCTTC
CASSLPEAHGYTF
>TRBV5-6|.|TRBJ1-2|.
TGTGCCAGCAGCGCGGCTTACAGGGAACGGGGCTACACCTTC
CASSAAYRERGYTF
>TRBV6-9|.|TRBJ2-7|.
TGTGCCAGCAGTTTTTCCCAGGGGTTCAACGAGCAGTACTTC
CASSFSQGFNEQYF
>TRBV9|TRBD2|TRBJ2-7|.
TGTGCCAGCAGCGTAGCTCTGGGGGGGTACGAGCAGTACTTC
CASSVALGGYEQYF
>TRBV19|.|TRBJ2-1|.
TGTGCCAGTAGTATAGGAGGGCCGTACAATGAGCAGTTCTTC
CASSIGGPYNEQFF
>TRBV19|.|TRBJ1-2|.
TGTGCCAGTAATCAGGGATATAACTATGGCTACACCTTC
CASNQGYNYGYTF
>TRBV21-1|.|TRBJ2-7|.
TGTGCCAGCAGCAAAGAAAGGGTGCCAGGGACCCCCTACGAGCAGTACTTC
CASSKERVPGTPYEQYF
>TRBV7-2|.|TRBJ1-2|.
TGTGCCAGCAGCTTAGCAGCCTTAACAGCTAACTATGGCTACACCTTC
CASSLAALTANYGYTF
>TRBV27|TRBD2|TRBJ2-1|.
TGTGCCAGCAGTTTAAGGGCGGGAGGGCCCTATGAGCAGTTCTTC
CASSLRAGGPYEQFF
>TRBV28|TRBD2|TRBJ2-7|once
TGTGCCAGCACCGGAGGACTAGCGGGAGGGTACGAGCAGTACTTC
CASTGGLAGGYEQYF
>TRBV2|TRBD1|TRBJ2-7|.
TGTGCCAGCAGAGCCGGGACAGGGGTCGCCTACGAGCAGTACTTC
CASRAGTGVAYEQYF
>TRBV15|.|TRBJ1-5|.
TGTGCCACCAGCAGAGTACGTAGGGGAGATCAGCCCCAGCATTTT
CATSRVRRGDQPQHF
>TRBV27|TRBD2|TRBJ2-5|.
TGTGCCAGCAGTCCCCGACTAGCGGGCCCGTACCAAGAGACCCAGTACTTC
CASSPRLAGPYQETQYF
>TRBV4-1|TRBD1|TRBJ1-4|.
TGCGCCAGCAGCCAACAGGGGGCGGGCGAAAAACTGTTTTTT
CASSQQGAGEKLFF
>TRBV29-1|TRBD1|TRBJ1-1|.
TGCAGCGCCGGGACAGAGTACACTGAAGCTTTCTTT
CSAGTEYTEAFF
>TRBV4-3|.|TRBJ2-1|.
TGCGCCAGCAGCCAAGACGGACCCGTACGGCCCGACAATGAGCAGTTCTTC
CASSQDGPVRPDNEQFF
>TRBV10-3|TRBD1|TRBJ2-7|.
TGTGCCATCAGCTTACCACAGGGGAGCAAGGACGAGCAGTACTTC
CAISLPQGSKDEQYF
>TRBV6-6|TRBD1|TRBJ1-5|.
TGTGCCACCCTGGAGGACAGGAGCAATCAGCCCCAGCATTTT
CATLEDRSNQPQHF
>TRBV9|.|TRBJ1-5|.
TGTGCCAGCAGCTCTAGGGTGGGGGGCAATCAGCCCCAGCATTTT
CASSSRVGGNQPQHF
>TRBV10-2|.|TRBJ1-2|.
TGCGCCAGCAGTCCCGCCCAGGGCTACACCTTC
CASSPAQGYTF
>TRBV4-2|.|TRBJ1-2|.
TGTGCCAGCAGCCAAGAGCGGGGGCATGTCTATGGCTACACCTTC
CASSQERGHVYGYTF
>TRBV7-2|.|TRBJ1-5|.
TGTGCCAGCAGCTTTTCAGGGCCAGGCAATCAGCCCCAGCATTTT
CASSFSGPGNQPQHF
>TRBV25-1|.|TRBJ2-7|.
TGTGCCAGCAGTGAAGTCCACCAAAGGGCCGAGCAGTACTTC
CASSEVHQRAEQYF
>TRBV25-1|TRBD1|TRBJ2-7|.
TGTGCCAGCAGCCCCACTGGGACAGGGAAAGGCTACGAGCAGTACTTC
CASSPTGTGKGYEQYF
>TRBV5-4|.|TRBJ1-1|.
TGTGCCAGCAGCTTGGCTGTCGGAGCTTTTGGAGCTTTCTTT
CASSLAVGAFGAFF
>TRBV5-6|.|TRBJ1-2|.
TGTGCCAGCAGCTTGAGGCAGGGTGGCGGCTACACCTTC
CASSLRQGGGYTF
>TRBV12-5|.|TRBJ1-4|.
TGTGCTAGTGGTTTGGCCCCGGGTGGGGAACTGTTTTTT
CASGLAPGGELFF
>TRBV27|.|TRBJ1-1|.
TGTGCCAGCAGTTTAAACGATGGGACTGAAGCTTTCTTT
CASSLNDGTEAFF
>TRBV20-1|.|TRBJ2-4|.
TGCAGTGCTAGATTGGGGGTTTCGTACTTC
CSARLGVSYF
>TRBV7-6|.|TRBJ1-2|.
TGTGCCAGCAGCCACATGGGTGGAAACTATGGCTACACCTTC
CASSHMGGNYGYTF
>TRBV9|.|TRBJ1-4|.
TGTGCCAGCAGCGTAGTGGGGGAGCAGGGCGAAAAACTGTTTTTT
CASSVVGEQGEKLFF
>TRBV10-2|TRBD2|TRBJ2-7|.
TGCGCCAGCAGCCAACTAGCGGAGAACTACGAGCAGTACTTC
CASSQLAENYEQYF
>TRBV5-1|TRBD1|TRBJ1-4|.
TGCGCCAGCAGCGTCACAGGGGGCCACGGTGAAAAACTGTTTTTT
CASSVTGGHGEKLFF